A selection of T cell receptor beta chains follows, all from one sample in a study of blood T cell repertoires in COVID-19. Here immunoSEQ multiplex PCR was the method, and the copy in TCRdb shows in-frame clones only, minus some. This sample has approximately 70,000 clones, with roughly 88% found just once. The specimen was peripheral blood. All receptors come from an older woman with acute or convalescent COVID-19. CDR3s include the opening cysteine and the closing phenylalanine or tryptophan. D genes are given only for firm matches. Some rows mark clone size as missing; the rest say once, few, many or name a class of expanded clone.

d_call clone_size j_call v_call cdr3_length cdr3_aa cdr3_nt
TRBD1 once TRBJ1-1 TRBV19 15 CASMIYRGGNTEAFF TGTGCCAGTATGATCTACAGGGGGGGGAACACTGAAGCTTTCTTT
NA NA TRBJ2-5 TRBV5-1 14 CASSLKRNQETQYF TGCGCCAGCAGCTTGAAGCGGAACCAAGAGACCCAGTACTTC
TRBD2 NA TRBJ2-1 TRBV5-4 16 CASSLRMAGVDNEQFF TGTGCCAGCAGCTTGCGGATGGCGGGGGTGGACAATGAGCAGTTCTTC
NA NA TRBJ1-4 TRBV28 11 CASTAGEGLFF TGTGCCAGCACGGCGGGGGAAGGACTGTTTTTT
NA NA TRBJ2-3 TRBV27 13 CASSLSKRDTQYF TGTGCCAGCAGTTTATCGAAGCGGGATACGCAGTATTTT
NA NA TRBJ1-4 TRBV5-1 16 CASSLLPPGMNEKLFF TGCGCCAGCAGCCTACTACCGCCGGGGATGAATGAAAAACTGTTTTTT
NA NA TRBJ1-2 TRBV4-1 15 CASSQDHGANYGYTF TGCGCCAGCAGCCAAGATCACGGGGCTAACTATGGCTACACCTTC
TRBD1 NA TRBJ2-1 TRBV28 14 CASRKDRAYNEQFF TGTGCCAGCAGGAAGGACAGGGCCTACAATGAGCAGTTCTTC
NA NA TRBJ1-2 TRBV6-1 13 CASSEGSGRGYTF TGTGCCAGCAGTGAAGGGTCCGGTAGAGGCTACACCTTC
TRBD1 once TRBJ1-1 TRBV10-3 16 CAISAGQGVRDTEAFF TGTGCCATCAGTGCGGGACAGGGAGTTAGGGACACTGAAGCTTTCTTT
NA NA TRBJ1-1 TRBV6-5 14 CASSLGVANTEAFF TGTGCCAGCAGCTTAGGGGTGGCGAACACTGAAGCTTTCTTT
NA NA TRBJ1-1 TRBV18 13 CASSTTGGAEAFF TGTGCCAGCTCCACCACCGGGGGGGCCGAAGCTTTCTTT
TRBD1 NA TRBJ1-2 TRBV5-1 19 CASRGTRTGTTISNYGYTF TGCGCCAGCAGAGGGACCCGGACAGGGACCACCATATCGAACTATGGCTACACCTTC
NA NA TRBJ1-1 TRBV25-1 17 CASSDFFSLTENTEAFF TGTGCCAGCAGTGATTTCTTTTCCTTAACAGAAAACACTGAAGCTTTCTTT
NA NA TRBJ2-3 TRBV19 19 CASSIGGSSGFLGTDTQYF TGTGCCAGTAGTATAGGAGGTAGTTCGGGATTTCTCGGGACAGATACGCAGTATTTT
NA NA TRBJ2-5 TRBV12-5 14 CASGLGLPQETQYF TGTGCTAGTGGTTTGGGACTACCTCAAGAGACCCAGTACTTC
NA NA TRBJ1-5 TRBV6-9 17 CASSYKFGQNSNQPQHF TGTGCCAGCAGTTATAAATTTGGGCAGAATAGCAATCAGCCCCAGCATTTT
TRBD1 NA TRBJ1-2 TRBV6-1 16 CASSEAGTGHNYGYTF TGTGCCAGCAGTGAAGCCGGGACAGGACATAACTATGGCTACACCTTC
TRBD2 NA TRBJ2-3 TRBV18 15 CASSPPSGSRDTQYF TGTGCCAGCTCACCTCCTAGCGGGAGTAGGGATACGCAGTATTTT
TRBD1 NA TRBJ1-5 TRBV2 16 CASSGDRGRSNQPQHF TGTGCCAGCAGTGGGGACAGGGGGCGAAGCAATCAGCCCCAGCATTTT
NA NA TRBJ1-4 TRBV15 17 CATSRGPRAADYEKLFF TGTGCCACCAGCAGAGGGCCCCGGGCAGCGGATTATGAAAAACTGTTTTTT
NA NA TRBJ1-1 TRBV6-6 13 CASRNPQNTEAFF TGTGCCAGCAGAAACCCACAGAACACTGAAGCTTTCTTT
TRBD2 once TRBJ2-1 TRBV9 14 CASSFRLAGEEQFF TGTGCCAGCAGCTTCAGACTAGCGGGAGAGGAGCAGTTCTTC
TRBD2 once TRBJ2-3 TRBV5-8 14 CASSREGGTDTQYF TGTGCCAGCAGCCGGGAGGGGGGCACAGATACGCAGTATTTT
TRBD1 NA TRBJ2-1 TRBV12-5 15 CASGPGQVFGNEQFF TGTGCTAGTGGTCCCGGACAGGTGTTTGGCAATGAGCAGTTCTTC
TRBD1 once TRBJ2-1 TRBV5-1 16 CASSLGTGGVFNEQFF TGCGCCAGCAGCCTCGGGACAGGGGGCGTTTTCAATGAGCAGTTCTTC
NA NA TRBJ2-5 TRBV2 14 CASSEGTNRGYQYF TGTGCCAGCAGTGAAGGGACAAATCGGGGGTACCAGTACTTC
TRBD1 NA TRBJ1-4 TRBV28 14 CASSSTGESEKLFF TGTGCCAGCAGTTCAACAGGGGAGAGTGAAAAACTGTTTTTT
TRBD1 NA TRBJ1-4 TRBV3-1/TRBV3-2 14 CASSPWTGYEKLFF TGTGCCAGCAGCCCATGGACAGGTTATGAAAAACTGTTTTTT
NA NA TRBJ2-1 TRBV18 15 CASSPLSGAYNEQFF TGTGCCAGCTCACCCCTCTCGGGAGCATACAATGAGCAGTTCTTC
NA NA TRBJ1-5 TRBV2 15 CASSEPRAGNQPQHF TGTGCCAGCAGTGAGCCCAGGGCTGGCAATCAGCCCCAGCATTTT
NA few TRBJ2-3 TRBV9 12 CASSVSADTQYF TGTGCCAGCAGCGTTAGCGCAGATACGCAGTATTTT
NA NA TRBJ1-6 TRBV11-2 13 CASSLDGNSPLHF TGTGCCAGCAGCCTCGACGGGAATTCACCCCTCCACTTT
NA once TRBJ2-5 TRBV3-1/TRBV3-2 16 CASSQPGHPSKETQYF TGTGCCAGCAGCCAACCGGGACACCCCTCGAAAGAGACCCAGTACTTC
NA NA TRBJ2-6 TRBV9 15 CASSVGAFEANVLTF TGTGCCAGCAGCGTAGGGGCCTTTGAGGCCAACGTCCTGACTTTC
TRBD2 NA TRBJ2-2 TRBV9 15 CASSVSGANTGELFF TGTGCCAGCAGCGTCAGCGGGGCGAACACCGGGGAGCTGTTTTTT
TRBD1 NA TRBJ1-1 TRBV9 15 CASSARQGLNTEAFF TGTGCCAGCAGCGCTCGACAGGGATTGAACACTGAAGCTTTCTTT
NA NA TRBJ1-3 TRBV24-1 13 CATSGGFGNTIYF TGTGCCACCAGTGGAGGGTTCGGAAACACCATATATTTT
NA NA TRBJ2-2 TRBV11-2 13 CASSLDYPGELFF TGTGCCAGCAGCTTAGATTATCCCGGGGAGCTGTTTTTT
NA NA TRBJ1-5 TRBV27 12 CASTGGNQPQHF TGTGCCAGCACCGGGGGCAATCAGCCCCAGCATTTT
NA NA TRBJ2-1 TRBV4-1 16 CASSQDIGSSYNEQFF TGCGCCAGCAGCCAAGATATCGGGAGCTCCTACAATGAGCAGTTCTTC
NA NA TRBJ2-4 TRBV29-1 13 CSVIEGSKNIQYF TGCAGCGTTATAGAGGGATCCAAAAACATTCAGTACTTC
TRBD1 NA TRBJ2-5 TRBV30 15 CAWIAIDRGKETQYF TGTGCCTGGATAGCAATCGACAGGGGAAAAGAGACCCAGTACTTC
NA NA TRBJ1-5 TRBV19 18 CASSIVRAGFGTNQPQHF TGTGCCAGTAGTATAGTCCGGGCGGGGTTCGGAACCAATCAGCCCCAGCATTTT
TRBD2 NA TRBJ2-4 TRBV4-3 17 CASSQDLDPGGGNIQYF TGCGCCAGCAGCCAAGATCTCGACCCGGGAGGCGGGAACATTCAGTACTTC
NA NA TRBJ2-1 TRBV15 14 CATSHSTGNNEQFF TGTGCCACCAGCCATAGTACGGGTAACAATGAGCAGTTCTTC
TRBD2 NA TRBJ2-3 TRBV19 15 CASSILAGGGDTQYF TGTGCCAGTAGTATCCTAGCGGGAGGAGGGGATACGCAGTATTTT
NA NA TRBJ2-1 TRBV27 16 CASSHKQGTYNNEQFF TGTGCCAGCAGCCATAAACAGGGAACATATAACAATGAGCAGTTCTTC